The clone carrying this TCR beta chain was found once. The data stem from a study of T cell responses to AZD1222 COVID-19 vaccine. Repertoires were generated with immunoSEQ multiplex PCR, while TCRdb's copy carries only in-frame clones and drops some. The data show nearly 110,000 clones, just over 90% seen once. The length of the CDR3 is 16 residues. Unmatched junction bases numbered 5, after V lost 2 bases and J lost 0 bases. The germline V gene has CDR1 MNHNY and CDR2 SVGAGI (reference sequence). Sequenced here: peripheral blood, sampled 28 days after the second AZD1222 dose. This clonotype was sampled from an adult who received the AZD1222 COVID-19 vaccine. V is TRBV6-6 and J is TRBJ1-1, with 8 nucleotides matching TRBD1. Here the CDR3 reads CASSYKGTGLNTEAFF. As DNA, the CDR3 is TGTGCCAGCAGTTACAAGGGGACAGGACTGAACACTGAAGCTTTCTTT.